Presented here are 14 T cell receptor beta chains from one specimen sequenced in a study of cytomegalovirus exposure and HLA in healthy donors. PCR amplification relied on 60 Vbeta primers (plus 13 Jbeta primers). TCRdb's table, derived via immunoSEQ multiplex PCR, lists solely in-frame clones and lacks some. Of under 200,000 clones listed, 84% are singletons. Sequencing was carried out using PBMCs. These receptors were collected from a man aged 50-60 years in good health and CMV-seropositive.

The CDR3 bases are TGCGCCAGCAGCTTCGGGACAGCAAACACCGGGGAGCTGTTTTTT. Amino acid sequence: CASSFGTANTGELFF. The rearrangement uses TRBV5-1 and TRBJ2-2, with 7 positions matching TRBD1. The trim removed 2 bases at V and 2 bases at J, leaving 3 bases unmatched. CDR1 is SGHRS and CDR2 is YFSETQ in the germline V gene. The CDR3 extends over 15 amino acids.

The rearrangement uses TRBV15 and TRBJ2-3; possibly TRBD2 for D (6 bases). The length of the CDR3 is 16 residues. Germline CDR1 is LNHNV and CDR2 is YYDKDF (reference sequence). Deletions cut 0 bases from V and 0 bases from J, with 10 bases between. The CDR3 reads CATSRDMGGSTDTQYF. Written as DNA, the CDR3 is TGTGCCACCAGCAGAGATATGGGGGGTAGCACAGATACGCAGTATTTT.

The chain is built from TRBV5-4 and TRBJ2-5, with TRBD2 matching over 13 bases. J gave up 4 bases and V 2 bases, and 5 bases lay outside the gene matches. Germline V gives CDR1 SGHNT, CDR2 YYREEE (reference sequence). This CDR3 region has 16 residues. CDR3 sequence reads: CASSLGLAGVRETQYF. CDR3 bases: TGTGCCAGCAGCTTAGGACTAGCGGGAGTTAGAGAGACCCAGTACTTC.

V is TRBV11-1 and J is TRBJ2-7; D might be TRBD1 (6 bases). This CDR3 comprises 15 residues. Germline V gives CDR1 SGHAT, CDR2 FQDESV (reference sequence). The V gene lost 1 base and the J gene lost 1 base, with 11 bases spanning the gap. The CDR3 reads CASSLGSDRSYEQYF. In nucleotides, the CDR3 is TGTGCCAGCAGCTTAGGTTCCGACAGGTCCTACGAGCAGTACTTC.

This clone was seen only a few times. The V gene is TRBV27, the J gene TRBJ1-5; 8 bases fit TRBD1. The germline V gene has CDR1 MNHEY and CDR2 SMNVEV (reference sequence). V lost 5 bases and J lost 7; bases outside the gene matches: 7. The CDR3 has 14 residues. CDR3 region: CASSIDRGWQPQHF. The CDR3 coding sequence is TGTGCCAGCAGTATTGACAGGGGATGGCAGCCCCAGCATTTT.

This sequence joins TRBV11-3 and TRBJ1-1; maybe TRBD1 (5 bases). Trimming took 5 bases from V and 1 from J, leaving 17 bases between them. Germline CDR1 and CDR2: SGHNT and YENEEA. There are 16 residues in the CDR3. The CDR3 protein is CASSPAGGSTNTEAFF. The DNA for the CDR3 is TGTGCCAGCAGCCCGGCCGGGGGGTCTACGAACACTGAAGCTTTCTTT.

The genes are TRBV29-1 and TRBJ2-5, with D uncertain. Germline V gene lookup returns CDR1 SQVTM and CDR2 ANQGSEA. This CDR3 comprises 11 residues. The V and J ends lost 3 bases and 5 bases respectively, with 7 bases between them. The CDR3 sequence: CSVDSGETQYF. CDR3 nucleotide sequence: TGCAGCGTTGATTCCGGGGAGACCCAGTACTTC.

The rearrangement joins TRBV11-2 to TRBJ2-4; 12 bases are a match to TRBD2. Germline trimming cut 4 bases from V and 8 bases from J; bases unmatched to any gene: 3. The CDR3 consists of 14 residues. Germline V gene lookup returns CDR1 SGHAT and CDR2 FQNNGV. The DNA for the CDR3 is TGTGCCAGCAGCTCGACTAGCGGGGGTGACATTCAGTACTTC. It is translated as CASSSTSGGDIQYF.

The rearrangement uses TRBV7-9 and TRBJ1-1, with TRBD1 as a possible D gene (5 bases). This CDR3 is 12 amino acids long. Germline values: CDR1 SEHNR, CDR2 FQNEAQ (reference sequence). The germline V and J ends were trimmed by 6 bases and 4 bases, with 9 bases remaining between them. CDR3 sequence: CASRRGFTEAFF. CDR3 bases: TGTGCCAGCAGACGGGGGTTCACTGAAGCTTTCTTT.

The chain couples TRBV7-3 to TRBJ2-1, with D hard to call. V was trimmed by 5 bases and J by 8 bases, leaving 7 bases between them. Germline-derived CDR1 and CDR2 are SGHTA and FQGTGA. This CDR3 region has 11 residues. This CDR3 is CASSREDEQFF. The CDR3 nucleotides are TGTGCCAGCAGCCGTGAGGATGAGCAGTTCTTC.

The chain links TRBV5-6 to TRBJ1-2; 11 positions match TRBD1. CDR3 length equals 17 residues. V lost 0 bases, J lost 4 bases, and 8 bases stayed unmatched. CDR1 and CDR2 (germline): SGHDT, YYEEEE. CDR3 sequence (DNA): TGTGCCAGCAGCTTGGTGGACAGGGGGCGTAGTGGCTATGGCTACACCTTC. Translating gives CASSLVDRGRSGYGYTF. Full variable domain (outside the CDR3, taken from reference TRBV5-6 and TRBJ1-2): DAGVTQSPTHLIKTRGQQVTLRCSPKSGHDTVSWYQQALGQGPQFIFQYYEEEERQRGNFPDRFSGHQFPNYSSELNVNALLLGDSALYLCASSLVDRGRSGYGYTFGSGTRLTVV.

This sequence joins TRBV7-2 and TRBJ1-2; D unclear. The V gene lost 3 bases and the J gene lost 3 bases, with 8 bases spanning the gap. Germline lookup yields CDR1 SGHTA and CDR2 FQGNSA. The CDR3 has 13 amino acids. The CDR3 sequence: CASSFPSYYGYTF. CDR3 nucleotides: TGTGCCAGCAGCTTCCCGAGCTACTATGGCTACACCTTC.

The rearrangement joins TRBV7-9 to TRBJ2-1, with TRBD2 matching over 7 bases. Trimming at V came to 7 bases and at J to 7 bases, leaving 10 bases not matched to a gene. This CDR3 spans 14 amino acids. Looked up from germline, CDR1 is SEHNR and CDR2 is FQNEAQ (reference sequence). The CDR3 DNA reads TGTGCCAGCACCGACCGGGGGGTGGTAAATGAGCAGTTCTTC. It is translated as CASTDRGVVNEQFF.

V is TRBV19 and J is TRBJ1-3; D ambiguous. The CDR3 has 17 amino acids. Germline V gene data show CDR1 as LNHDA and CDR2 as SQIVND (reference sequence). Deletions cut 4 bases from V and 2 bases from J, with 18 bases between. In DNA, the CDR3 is TGTGCCAGTAGTACAACCCGCCCTGGAGGGACTGGAAACACCATATATTTT. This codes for CASSTTRPGGTGNTIYF.